These 20 T cell receptor beta chains originate from one sample sequenced in a study of patients and donors after allogeneic stem cell transplantation. TCRdb reprocessed the RT-PCR reads with MiXCR, giving one entry per CDR3 protein. Among 920,000 or so distinct CDR3 sequences listed, 15% to 20% were seen once. Sequenced sample: blood, either unsorted or a sorted T cell fraction (not recorded which). The source of these receptors is a human donor who was either an allogeneic HSCT recipient or a stem cell or donor lymphocyte infusion donor (not recorded which). It is not recorded whose cells these are; they may come from a transplant donor.

This clonotype was observed a handful of times. V is TRBV2 and J is TRBJ1-4; 8 bases fit TRBD1. CDR1 SNHLY and CDR2 FYNNEI come from the germline V gene. V gave up 3 bases and J gave up 4 bases; unmatched junction bases: 13. The CDR3 is 18 residues long. The CDR3 bases are TGTGCCAGCAGTGACCAAACGGGGGGACAGGTCCTTAATGAAAAACTGTTTTTT. Its protein is CASSDQTGGQVLNEKLFF.

Only a few counts were recorded for this clonotype. This rearrangement joins TRBV20-1 to TRBJ2-1; D uncertain. This CDR3 spans 18 amino acids. The V end lost 3 bases, the J end lost 2 bases, and 23 bases lay between the germline ends. The germline V gene has CDR1 DFQATT and CDR2 SNEGSKA (reference sequence). The CDR3 is CSASQIEVDSSPYNEQFF. The DNA for the CDR3 is TGCAGTGCTAGCCAGATTGAGGTAGACTCGAGCCCCTACAATGAGCAGTTCTTC.

V and J are TRBV6-1 and TRBJ2-3; a weak D match, TRBD2 (6 bases). In germline, CDR1 is MNHNS, CDR2 SASEGT. The CDR3 length is 14 residues. The V end lost 2 bases, the J end lost 3 bases, and 9 bases lay between the germline ends. The CDR3 region has the DNA TGTGCCAGCAGTGAAATAGCGGAGACAGATACGCAGTATTTT. Protein: CASSEIAETDTQYF.

V usage is TRBV27 and J usage is TRBJ1-5; no definite D call. The V gene's germline CDR1 is MNHEY and CDR2 SMNVEV (reference sequence). The CDR3 is 12 amino acids. The germline V and J ends were trimmed by 9 bases and 4 bases, with 10 bases remaining between them. CDR3 sequence (DNA): TGTGCCAGGCTGGCCAGGAATCAGCCCCAGCATTTT. Amino acids: CARLARNQPQHF.

About this clonotype: At one boundary the junction diverges from the germline segment, which might be a read error. CDR3 in DNA: TGCGCCAGCAGTTTGGACTCGCCGAGCTCCTACGAGCAGTACTTC. Translation gives CASSLDSPSSYEQYF. This sequence joins TRBV5-1 and TRBJ2-7, with a possible D match to TRBD2 (5 bases). The CDR3 covers 15 residues. Germline-derived CDR1 and CDR2 are SGHRS and YFSETQ.

This clonotype was seen a few times. The gene calls are TRBV4-1 and TRBJ1-3; D unresolved. Germline V gives CDR1 MGHRA, CDR2 YSYEKL. V lost 5 bases, J lost 4 bases, and 9 bases lay in between. The CDR3 length is 13 residues. The CDR3 region is CASSEIRGNTIYF. DNA for the CDR3: TGCGCCAGCAGCGAGATCCGGGGAAACACCATATATTTT.

This clonotype has at least ten counts. The chain couples TRBV5-1 to TRBJ2-3; no definite D call. V gave up 4 bases and J gave up 6 bases, with 12 bases separating them. The CDR3 consists of 13 residues. The germline CDR1 and CDR2 sequences are SGHRS and YFSETQ. The CDR3 sequence is CASSLDLGDTQYF. CDR3 DNA: TGCGCCAGCAGCCTTGATTTGGGCGATACGCAGTATTTT.

This rearrangement joins TRBV12-3 or TRBV12-4 to TRBJ2-2, with D possibly called TRBD1 or TRBD2 (6 bases each). The CDR3 has 18 amino acids. V was cut by 7 bases and J by 1 base, with 22 bases left in between. CDR3 coding DNA: TGTGCCAGCACCCCGACGAGGGGGAGAGCGGGGAACACCGGGGAGCTGTTTTTT. Translating gives CASTPTRGRAGNTGELFF.

The sample holds one count of this clonotype. Here the CDR3 reads CSASLPALNTEAFF. Written as DNA, the CDR3 is TGCAGTGCTAGCCTTCCGGCTTTGAACACTGAAGCTTTCTTT. This rearrangement joins TRBV20-1 to TRBJ1-1, with D uncertain. CDR1 and CDR2 (germline): DFQATT, SNEGSKA (reference sequence). The CDR3 has 14 amino acids. Trimming removed 3 bases from V and 0 bases from J, with 11 bases in between.

There are many counts of this clonotype. The rearrangement uses TRBV24-1 and TRBJ2-5; TRBD2 matches 8 bases. Germline assignment: CDR1 KGHDR and CDR2 SFDVKD. V lost 1 base to trimming and J lost 5 bases; unmatched junction nucleotides: 2. The length of the CDR3 is 14 residues. The CDR3 DNA is TGTGCCACCAGTGATTTCGGGAGGGGGGAGACCCAGTACTTC. The encoded protein is CATSDFGRGETQYF.

The chain has TRBV29-1 and TRBJ2-7; no reliable D call. Germline loops: CDR1 SQVTM, CDR2 ANQGSEA. The CDR3 totals 11 residues. CDR3 in amino acids: CSGRGTYEQYF. The CDR3, as DNA: TGCAGTGGTCGCGGCACCTACGAGCAGTACTTC.

This clonotype was counted a few times. V is TRBV12-3 or TRBV12-4 and J is TRBJ2-6; no firm D call. The CDR3 runs 9 residues. The ends were cut back, 10 bases at V and 11 bases at J, with 6 bases in the middle. The CDR3 loop reads CATPYVLTF. CDR3 DNA sequence: TGTGCCACCCCATACGTCCTGACTTTC.

This clonotype was seen more than once but under ten times. The chain couples TRBV5-5 to TRBJ2-1; a weak D match, TRBD2 (5 bases). Germline-derived CDR1 and CDR2 are SGHKS and YYEKEE (reference sequence). The CDR3 is 17 amino acids. V was shortened by 1 base and J by 0 bases, with 14 bases between the two germline ends. CDR3 coding DNA: TGTGCCAGCAGCTTGTCTCGGGGAACGAGCTCCTACAATGAGCAGTTCTTC. The encoded protein is CASSLSRGTSSYNEQFF.

As to this clonotype: A junction end diverges from the germline sequence, so it may reflect a read error. The rearrangement links TRBV9 to TRBJ2-1; 10 bases map to TRBD1. The CDR3 totals 18 residues. CDR1 is SGDLS and CDR2 is YYNGEE in the germline V gene. Written as DNA, the CDR3 is TGCGCCAGCAGCGTGACAGGGGGCGGGTTTCCAGGCCACAATGAGCAGTTCTTC. It encodes CASSVTGGGFPGHNEQFF.

The sample holds a few counts of this clonotype. The chain links TRBV6-1 to TRBJ2-4; D is uncertain. Trimming pared 7 bases from V and 0 bases from J, leaving 16 bases between. Germline CDR1 MNHNS, CDR2 SASEGT. This CDR3 has 16 amino acids. This CDR3 reads CASTAGWDLAKNIQYF. The CDR3 nucleotides are TGTGCCAGCACCGCCGGCTGGGATCTAGCCAAAAACATTCAGTACTTC.

This clonotype was observed a few times. V is TRBV9 and J is TRBJ1-6, with D tentatively TRBD1 (6 bases). The CDR3 runs to 16 residues. The ends were cut back, 0 bases at V and 9 bases at J, with 16 bases in the middle. Germline V gene lookup returns CDR1 SGDLS and CDR2 YYNGEE. In nucleotides, the CDR3 is TGTGCCAGCAGCGTAGCCGGGACCCAAGGGGGTTCACCCCTCCACTTT. Encoded protein: CASSVAGTQGGSPLHF. The variable domain in full, with the rest retrieved from reference TRBV9 and TRBJ1-6, is DSGVTQTPKHLITATGQRVTLRCSPRSGDLSVYWYQQSLDQGLQFLIQYYNGEERAKGNILERFSAQQFPDLHSELNLSSLELGDSALYFCASSVAGTQGGSPLHFGNGTRLTVT.

This clonotype turned up a few times. The gene calls are TRBV7-9 and TRBJ2-3; no clear D gene. V gave up 1 base and J gave up 2 bases, with 7 bases separating them. The CDR3 has 14 residues. Per germline, CDR1 SEHNR and CDR2 FQNEAQ (reference sequence). This chain's CDR3 is CASSLETDTDTQYF. The CDR3 region has the DNA TGTGCCAGCAGCTTAGAGACGGACACAGATACGCAGTATTTT.

The J gene is TRBJ2-7, the V gene TRBV5-5; D assignment may be TRBD1 or TRBD2 (5 bases each). The V gene's germline CDR1 is SGHKS and CDR2 YYEKEE (reference sequence). The CDR3 runs 15 residues. V was pared by 3 bases and J by 3 bases, with 16 bases between. Here the CDR3 DNA reads TGTGCCAGCAGCTCGCAGGGCACGGGATACTACGAGCAGTACTTC. Translated, it gives CASSSQGTGYYEQYF. The whole variable domain, filled in from reference TRBV5-5 and TRBJ2-7, reads DAGVTQSPTHLIKTRGQQVTLRCSPISGHKSVSWYQQVLGQGPQFIFQYYEKEERGRGNFPDRFSARQFPNYSSELNVNALLLGDSALYLCASSSQGTGYYEQYFGPGTRLTVT.

The gene calls are TRBV20-1 and TRBJ2-7; D might be TRBD1 (5 bases). V shed 2 bases and J shed 3 bases, with 8 bases lying between them. The CDR3 sequence is 12 residues long. Germline values: CDR1 DFQATT, CDR2 SNEGSKA (reference sequence). The CDR3 DNA reads as TGCAGTGCTAGACTACAGGTCTACGAGCAGTACTTC. Its protein is CSARLQVYEQYF.

This clonotype was seen a handful of times. V gene TRBV2 combines with J gene TRBJ2-7, with TRBD1 matching over 10 bases. The V segment lost 10 bases and the J segment 5 bases; nucleotides outside the gene matches: 8. The CDR3 is 13 amino acids. The germline gives CDR1 SNHLY, CDR2 FYNNEI. CDR3 coding DNA: TGTGCCACCACCCGGGACAGGGGCGACGAGCAGTACTTC. Its translation is CATTRDRGDEQYF.